A selection of T cell receptor beta chains follows, all from one sample in a study of blood T cells in healthy people across ages. From the 5' RACE reads, TCRdb called clonotypes with MiXCR, one entry per CDR3 protein. Among about 1.4 million distinct CDR3 sequences listed, roughly 64% were seen once. The material sequenced was blood. All receptors derive from a man aged 18 to 30 in good health. Each CDR3 is given with its conserved first and last residue. D genes are given only for firm matches. Expanded clones get a size class; other rows say once, few or many, or leave the size out.

clone size: few; D gene: NA; V gene: TRBV11-2; J gene: TRBJ2-7; CDR3 DNA: TGTGCCAGCAGCTTAGACGTAACGCCGCCCTACGAGCAGTACTTC; CDR3 protein: CASSLDVTPPYEQYF
clone size: NA; D gene: NA; V gene: TRBV6-2/TRBV6-3; J gene: TRBJ1-2; CDR3 DNA: TGTGCCAGCAGAGCCACCGGACAAAAATATGGCTACACCTTC; CDR3 protein: CASRATGQKYGYTF
clone size: NA; D gene: NA; V gene: TRBV12-3/TRBV12-4; J gene: TRBJ2-7; CDR3 DNA: TGTGCCAGCAGTTTAGGCCAGGTTCTGGACGAGCAGTACTTC; CDR3 protein: CASSLGQVLDEQYF
clone size: NA; D gene: NA; V gene: TRBV7-6; J gene: TRBJ2-3; CDR3 DNA: TGTGCCAGCAGCTTAAGGCAGTCTTGGGATACGCAGTATTTT; CDR3 protein: CASSLRQSWDTQYF
clone size: NA; D gene: NA; V gene: TRBV6-1; J gene: TRBJ1-5; CDR3 DNA: TGTGCCAGCAGTGGCCTAGGAGTTCAACAGGGCCGCAATCAGCCCCAGCATTTT; CDR3 protein: CASSGLGVQQGRNQPQHF
clone size: NA; D gene: NA; V gene: TRBV29-1; J gene: TRBJ1-1; CDR3 DNA: TGCAGCGCCGGCCGTTTGGTGAACACTGAAGCTTTCTTT; CDR3 protein: CSAGRLVNTEAFF
clone size: NA; D gene: NA; V gene: TRBV7-9; J gene: TRBJ1-4; CDR3 DNA: TGTGCCAGCAGAAAGGATGGACAGACTAATGAAAAACTGTTTTTT; CDR3 protein: CASRKDGQTNEKLFF
clone size: NA; D gene: TRBD2; V gene: TRBV6-5; J gene: TRBJ2-3; CDR3 DNA: TGTGCCAGCAGCACTGGGACTACCGGCACAGATACGCAGTATTTT; CDR3 protein: CASSTGTTGTDTQYF
clone size: NA; D gene: NA; V gene: TRBV6-1; J gene: TRBJ2-5; CDR3 DNA: TGTGCCAGCACCACAGCTGCCCAAGAGACCCAGTACTTC; CDR3 protein: CASTTAAQETQYF
clone size: few; D gene: NA; V gene: TRBV20-1; J gene: TRBJ2-5; CDR3 DNA: TGCAGTGTTGCTCCGACCGGGACACACCAAGAGACCCAGTACTTC; CDR3 protein: CSVAPTGTHQETQYF
clone size: once; D gene: TRBD1; V gene: TRBV20-1; J gene: TRBJ1-4; CDR3 DNA: TGCAGTGCGCACCGGGACAGGGAAATTAATGAAAAACTGTTTTTT; CDR3 protein: CSAHRDREINEKLFF
clone size: NA; D gene: NA; V gene: TRBV7-2; J gene: TRBJ1-3; CDR3 DNA: TGTGCCAGCAGAAGTAACCGACAGCCGGGAAACACCATATATTTT; CDR3 protein: CASRSNRQPGNTIYF
clone size: NA; D gene: NA; V gene: TRBV7-2; J gene: TRBJ2-5; CDR3 DNA: TGTGCCAGCAGCCGACCCGGGACAAAAGAGACCCAGTACTTC; CDR3 protein: CASSRPGTKETQYF
clone size: few; D gene: NA; V gene: TRBV7-2; J gene: TRBJ2-3; CDR3 DNA: TGTGCCAGCAGCTTACAGGCTAGCACAGATACGCAGTATTTT; CDR3 protein: CASSLQASTDTQYF
clone size: NA; D gene: TRBD2; V gene: TRBV11-2; J gene: TRBJ2-1; CDR3 DNA: TGTGCCAGCAGCGCTGGGACTAGCGGGAGTTCCTACAATGAGCAGTTCTTC; CDR3 protein: CASSAGTSGSSYNEQFF
clone size: few; D gene: NA; V gene: TRBV7-2; J gene: TRBJ1-4; CDR3 DNA: TGTGCCAGCAGCGCGACATACAGGGAGGGGGATGAAAAACTGTTTTTT; CDR3 protein: CASSATYREGDEKLFF
clone size: NA; D gene: TRBD2; V gene: TRBV20-1; J gene: TRBJ2-7; CDR3 DNA: TGCAGTGCTATCGGGACTAACGCCTACGAGCAGTACTTC; CDR3 protein: CSAIGTNAYEQYF